The 7 T cell receptor beta chains presented below share a single source sample, sequenced in a study of cytomegalovirus exposure and HLA in healthy donors. PCR involved 60 Vbeta and 13 Jbeta primers. Clones were read by immunoSEQ multiplex PCR, and TCRdb kept only the in-frame ones, dropping some. This table has approximately 150,000 clones, approximately 83% appearing once. The sample taken for sequencing was PBMCs. All receptors come from a male donor in good health and CMV-seronegative.

This sequence joins TRBV11-2 and TRBJ2-7; maybe TRBD1 (6 bases). Trimming removed 1 base from V and 5 bases from J, with 15 bases in between. Germline CDR1 reads SGHAT; CDR2 reads FQNNGV. This CDR3 contains 15 residues. The CDR3 nucleotides are TGTGCCAGCAGCTTAGGTCCACAGGGAGCCAACGAGCAGTACTTC. Translation: CASSLGPQGANEQYF.

V gene TRBV5-8 combines with J gene TRBJ1-1; D not resolved. This CDR3 is built from 12 residues. Trimming stripped 5 bases from V and 11 bases from J, with 16 bases between. Germline V gene lookup returns CDR1 SGHTS and CDR2 YDEGEE. In DNA, the CDR3 is TGTGCCAGCAGTCCTCCGGGTGTGCAGGCTTTCTTT. Translating gives CASSPPGVQAFF.

This chain joins TRBV27 and TRBJ2-2, with 8 bases matching TRBD1. The germline V gene encodes CDR1 MNHEY and CDR2 SMNVEV (reference sequence). Trimming cost V 7 bases and J 4 bases; bases outside gene matches: 23. The CDR3 extends over 20 amino acids. The CDR3 region has the DNA TGTGCCAGCACGCCCCGGGACAGGATAACCCATGGGGCCCCCACCGGGGAGCTGTTTTTT. Its translation is CASTPRDRITHGAPTGELFF.

The CDR3 DNA sequence: TGTGCCAGCAGCTTTGTACAGGAGCTGTTTTTT. It specifies CASSFVQELFF. The chain employs TRBV7-9 and TRBJ2-2; D gene ambiguous. Trimming removed 3 bases from V and 10 bases from J, with 6 bases in between. The CDR3 sequence is 11 residues long. The V gene's germline CDR1 is SEHNR and CDR2 FQNEAQ (reference sequence).

The CDR3 nucleotides read TGTGCCAGCAGCTTAACCCGGGGCCCAGGGGTCCTCAATGAGCAGTTCTTC. Translation: CASSLTRGPGVLNEQFF. The rearrangement joins TRBV7-8 to TRBJ2-1; D may be TRBD1 (6 bases). Germline V lookup: CDR1 SGHVS, CDR2 FQNEAQ. This CDR3 contains 17 residues. The V and J ends lost 2 bases and 6 bases respectively, with 20 bases between them. Full variable domain (missing parts from reference TRBV7-8 and TRBJ2-1): GAGVSQSPRYKVAKRGQDVALRCDPISGHVSLFWYQQALGQGPEFLTYFQNEAQLDKSGLPSDRFFAERPEGSVSTLKIQRTQQEDSAVYLCASSLTRGPGVLNEQFFGPGTRLTVL.

This sequence joins TRBV6-5 and TRBJ2-5; D is ambiguous. With 0 bases removed from V and 5 bases from J, the gap between germline ends came to 10 bases. The CDR3 runs 14 residues. CDR1 MNHEY and CDR2 SVGAGI come from the germline V gene. As DNA, the CDR3 is TGTGCCAGCAGTTACTCATCGGGTTGGGAGACCCAGTACTTC. Translating it yields CASSYSSGWETQYF.

The table lists this clone with a few counts. The gene calls are TRBV7-9 and TRBJ2-7; 10 bases are a match to TRBD1. The CDR3 runs 14 residues. V was clipped by 4 bases and J by 2 bases; unmatched bases: 2. Germline CDR1 is SEHNR and CDR2 is FQNEAQ (reference sequence). In DNA form, the CDR3 reads TGTGCCAGCAGCTGGGGGACAGGGGCCTACGAGCAGTACTTC. Amino acids: CASSWGTGAYEQYF.